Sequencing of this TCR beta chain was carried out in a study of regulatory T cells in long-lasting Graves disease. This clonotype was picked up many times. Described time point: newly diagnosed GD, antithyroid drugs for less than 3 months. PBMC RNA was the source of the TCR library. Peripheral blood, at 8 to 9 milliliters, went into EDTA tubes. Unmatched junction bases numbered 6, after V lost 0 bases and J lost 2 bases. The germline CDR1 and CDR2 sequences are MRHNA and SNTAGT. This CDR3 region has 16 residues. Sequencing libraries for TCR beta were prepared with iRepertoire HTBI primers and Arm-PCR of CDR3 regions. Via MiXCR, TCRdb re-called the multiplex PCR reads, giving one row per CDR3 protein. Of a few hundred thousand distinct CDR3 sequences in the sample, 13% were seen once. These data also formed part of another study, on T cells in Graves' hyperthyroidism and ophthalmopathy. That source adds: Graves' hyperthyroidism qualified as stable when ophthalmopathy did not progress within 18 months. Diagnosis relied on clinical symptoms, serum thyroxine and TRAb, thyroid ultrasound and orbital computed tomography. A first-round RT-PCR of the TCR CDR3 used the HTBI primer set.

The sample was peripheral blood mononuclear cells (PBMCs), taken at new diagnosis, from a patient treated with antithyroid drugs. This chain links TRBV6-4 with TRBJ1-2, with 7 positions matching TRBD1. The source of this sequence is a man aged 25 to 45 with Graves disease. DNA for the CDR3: TGTGCCAGCAGTGACTCGAGTTGGGGACAGAACTATGGCTACACCTTC. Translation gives CASSDSSWGQNYGYTF.